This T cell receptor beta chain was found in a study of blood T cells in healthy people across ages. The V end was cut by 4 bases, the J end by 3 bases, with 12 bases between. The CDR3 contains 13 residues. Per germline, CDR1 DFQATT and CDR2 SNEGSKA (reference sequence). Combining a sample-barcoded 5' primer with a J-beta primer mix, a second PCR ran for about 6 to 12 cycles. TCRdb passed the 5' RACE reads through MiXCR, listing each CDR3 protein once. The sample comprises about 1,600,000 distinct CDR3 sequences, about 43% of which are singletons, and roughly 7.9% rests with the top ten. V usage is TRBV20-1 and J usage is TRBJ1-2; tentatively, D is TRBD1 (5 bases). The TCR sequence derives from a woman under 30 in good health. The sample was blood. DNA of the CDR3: TGCAGTGCTAAGGGGACCTCCGACTATGGCTACACCTTC. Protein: CSAKGTSDYGYTF.